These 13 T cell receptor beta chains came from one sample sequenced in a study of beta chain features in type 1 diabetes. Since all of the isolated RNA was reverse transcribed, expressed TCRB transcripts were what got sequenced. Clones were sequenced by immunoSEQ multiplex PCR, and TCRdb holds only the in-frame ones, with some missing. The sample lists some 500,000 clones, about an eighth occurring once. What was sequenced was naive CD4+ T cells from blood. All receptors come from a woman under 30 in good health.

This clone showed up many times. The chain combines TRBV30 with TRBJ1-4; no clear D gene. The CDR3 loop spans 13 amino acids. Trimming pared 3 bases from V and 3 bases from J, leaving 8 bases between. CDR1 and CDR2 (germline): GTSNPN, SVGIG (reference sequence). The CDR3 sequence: CAWRGAANEKLFF. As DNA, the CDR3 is TGTGCCTGGAGGGGCGCCGCTAATGAAAAACTGTTTTTT. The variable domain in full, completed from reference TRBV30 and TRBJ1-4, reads SQTIHQWPATLVQPVGSPLSLECTVEGTSNPNLYWYRQAAGRGLQLLFYSVGIGQISSEVPQNLSASRPQDRQFILSSKKLLLSDSGFYLCAWRGAANEKLFFGSGTQLSVL.

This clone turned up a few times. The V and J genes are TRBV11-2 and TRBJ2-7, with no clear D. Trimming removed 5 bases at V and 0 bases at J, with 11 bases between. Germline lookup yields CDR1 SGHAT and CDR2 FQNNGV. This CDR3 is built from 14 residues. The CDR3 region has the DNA TGTGCCAGCAGCCATTGGTCCCACTCCTACGAGCAGTACGTC. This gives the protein CASSHWSHSYEQYV.

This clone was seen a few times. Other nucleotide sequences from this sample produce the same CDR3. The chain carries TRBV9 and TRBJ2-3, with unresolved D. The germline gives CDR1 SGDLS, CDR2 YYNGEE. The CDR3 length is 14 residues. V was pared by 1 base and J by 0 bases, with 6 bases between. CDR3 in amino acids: CASSVSSSTDTQYF. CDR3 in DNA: TGTGCCAGCAGCGTAAGTTCAAGCACAGATACGCAGTATTTT.

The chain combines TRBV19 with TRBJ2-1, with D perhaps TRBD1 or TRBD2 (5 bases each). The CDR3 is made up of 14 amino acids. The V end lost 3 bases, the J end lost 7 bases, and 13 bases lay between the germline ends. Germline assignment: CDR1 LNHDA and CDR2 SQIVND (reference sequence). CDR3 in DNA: TGTGCCAGTAGTATCATCGGGGCGGGTAATGAGCAGTTCTTC. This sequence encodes CASSIIGAGNEQFF.

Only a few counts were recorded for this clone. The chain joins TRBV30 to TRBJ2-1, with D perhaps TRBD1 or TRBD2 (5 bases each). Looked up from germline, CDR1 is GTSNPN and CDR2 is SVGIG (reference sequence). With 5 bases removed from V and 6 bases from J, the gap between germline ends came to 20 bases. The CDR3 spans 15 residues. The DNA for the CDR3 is TGTGCCTGGGAGGGGAATCATTTACGGGGCAATGAGCAGTTCTTC. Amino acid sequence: CAWEGNHLRGNEQFF.

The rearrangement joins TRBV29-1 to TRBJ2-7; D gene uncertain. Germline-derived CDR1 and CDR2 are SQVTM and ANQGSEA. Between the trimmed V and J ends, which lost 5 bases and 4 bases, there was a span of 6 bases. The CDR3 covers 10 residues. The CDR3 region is CSVFDYEQYF. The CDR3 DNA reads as TGCAGCGTTTTTGATTACGAGCAGTACTTC.

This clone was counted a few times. CDR3 DNA sequence: TGTGCCAGCGAGCGGGAGGGCCTGTCCTACGAGCAGTACTTC. Translation: CASEREGLSYEQYF. The chain couples TRBV2 to TRBJ2-7, with 10 bases that match TRBD2. With V trimmed by 8 bases and J by 1 base, 5 bases remained unmatched. The CDR3 is 14 amino acids. The V gene's germline CDR1 is SNHLY and CDR2 FYNNEI.

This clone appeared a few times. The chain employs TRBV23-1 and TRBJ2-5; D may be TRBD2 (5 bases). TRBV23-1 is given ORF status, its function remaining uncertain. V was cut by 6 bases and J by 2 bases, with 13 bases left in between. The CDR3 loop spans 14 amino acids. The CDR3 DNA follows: TGCGCCAGCAGGGGCCGAAGCGGTCAAGAGACCCAGTACTTC. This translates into CASRGRSGQETQYF.

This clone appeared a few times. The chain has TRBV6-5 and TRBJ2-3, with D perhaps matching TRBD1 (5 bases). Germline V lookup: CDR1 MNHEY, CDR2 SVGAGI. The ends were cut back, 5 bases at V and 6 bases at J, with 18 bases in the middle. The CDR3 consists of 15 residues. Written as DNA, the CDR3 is TGTGCCAGCAGTCCCCAGGACAATACCGCCGATACGCAGTATTTT. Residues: CASSPQDNTADTQYF.

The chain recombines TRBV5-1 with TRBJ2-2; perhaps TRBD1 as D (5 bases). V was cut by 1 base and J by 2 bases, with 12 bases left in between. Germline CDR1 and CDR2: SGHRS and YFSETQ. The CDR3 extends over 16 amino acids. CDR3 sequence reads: CASSLIGHVNTGELFF. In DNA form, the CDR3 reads TGCGCCAGCAGCTTGATAGGACACGTCAACACCGGGGAGCTGTTTTTT.

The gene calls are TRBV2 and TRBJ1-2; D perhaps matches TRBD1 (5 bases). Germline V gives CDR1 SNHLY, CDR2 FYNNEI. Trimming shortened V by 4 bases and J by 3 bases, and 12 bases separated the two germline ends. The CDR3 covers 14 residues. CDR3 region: CASSVQLGDYGYTF. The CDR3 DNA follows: TGTGCCAGCAGTGTTCAGTTGGGGGACTATGGCTACACCTTC.

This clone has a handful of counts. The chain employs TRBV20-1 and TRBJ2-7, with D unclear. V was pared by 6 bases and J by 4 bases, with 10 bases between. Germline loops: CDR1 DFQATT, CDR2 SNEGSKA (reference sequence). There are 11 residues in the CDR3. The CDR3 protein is CSASRNYEQYF. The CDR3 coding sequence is TGCAGTGCCAGTCGTAATTACGAGCAGTACTTC.

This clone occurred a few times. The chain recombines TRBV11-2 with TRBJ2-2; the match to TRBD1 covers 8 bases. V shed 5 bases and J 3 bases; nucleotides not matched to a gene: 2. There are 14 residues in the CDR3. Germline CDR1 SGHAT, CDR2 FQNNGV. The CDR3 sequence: CASSGQGYTGELFF. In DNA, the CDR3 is TGTGCCAGCAGCGGACAGGGTTACACCGGGGAGCTGTTTTTT.